These 32 T cell receptor beta chains originate from one sample sequenced in a study of graft-versus-host responses after intestinal transplantation. TCRdb keeps only in-frame clones here, not all; method: immunoSEQ multiplex PCR. The top ten hold over 5.5% of the sample, which has roughly 3,500 clones, around three quarters seen once. Graft tissue was processed to release intraepithelial and lamina propria lymphocytes. Specimen: ileum tissue, collected approximately 17 and 21 days after intestinal transplantation. The receptors here all came from a human patient who received an intestinal transplant, so some T cells may come from the graft donor.

The chain carries TRBV10-1 and TRBJ2-5; 8 nucleotides match TRBD1. Germline assignment: CDR1 WNHNN and CDR2 SYGVQD (reference sequence). This CDR3 is built from 13 residues. V lost 6 bases and J lost 3; bases outside the gene matches: 3. DNA of the CDR3: TGCGCCAGCAGCCCGGACAGGGAAGAGACCCAGTACTTC. It codes for CASSPDREETQYF.

The chain joins TRBV5-1 to TRBJ2-1; 11 bases are shared with TRBD2. J lost 7 bases, V lost 4 bases, and 4 bases had no gene match. The CDR3 is 14 amino acids. Looked up from germline, CDR1 is SGHRS and CDR2 is YFSETQ. The CDR3 spells CASSLAGGRNEQFF. CDR3 in DNA: TGCGCCAGCAGCCTAGCGGGGGGCCGTAATGAGCAGTTCTTC.

The chain carries TRBV2 and TRBJ1-1, with a possible D match to TRBD1 (6 bases). V gave up 5 bases and J gave up 0 bases, with 13 bases separating them. The CDR3 loop spans 15 amino acids. Looked up from germline, CDR1 is SNHLY and CDR2 is FYNNEI. The CDR3 region has the DNA TGTGCCAGCAGTCTAAGGGGACAAGTGAACACTGAAGCTTTCTTT. This translates into CASSLRGQVNTEAFF.

The rearrangement links TRBV7-9 to TRBJ2-7; D remains ambiguous. The germline V and J ends were trimmed by 6 bases and 0 bases, with 6 bases remaining between them. Germline V gene data show CDR1 as SEHNR and CDR2 as FQNEAQ (reference sequence). The CDR3 is 12 residues long. This CDR3 is CASSRTSYEQYF. The CDR3 DNA reads as TGTGCCAGCAGTCGGACCTCCTACGAGCAGTACTTC.

The V call is TRBV7-9, the J call TRBJ2-7, with TRBD1 matching over 9 bases. After removal of 1 base from V and 5 bases from J, the junction contained 6 bases not matched to a gene. CDR1 and CDR2 from the germline V gene are SEHNR and FQNEAQ (reference sequence). The length of the CDR3 is 15 residues. In DNA, the CDR3 is TGTGCCAGCAGCTTAGGGGACAGGGTGATGGACGAGCAGTACTTC. This encodes CASSLGDRVMDEQYF.

V is TRBV11-2 and J is TRBJ2-7; 8 nucleotides line up with TRBD2. Germline V gives CDR1 SGHAT, CDR2 FQNNGV. J was trimmed by 2 bases and V by 2 bases; bases with no gene match: 5. This CDR3 comprises 15 residues. The CDR3 nucleotides read TGTGCCAGCAGCTTATTAGCGGGATGGACCTACGAGCAGTACTTC. Translation gives CASSLLAGWTYEQYF.

This clone was seen a single time. This rearrangement joins TRBV4-1 to TRBJ2-1, with 8 bases identical to TRBD2. The trim removed 4 bases at V and 4 bases at J, leaving 9 bases unmatched. Germline V lookup: CDR1 MGHRA, CDR2 YSYEKL. CDR3 length equals 16 residues. CDR3 in DNA: TGCGCCAGCAGCCTTACAGCCGGGGGGGTATACAATGAGCAGTTCTTC. It yields the protein CASSLTAGGVYNEQFF.

A note on this clone: One end of the junction is discordant with germline, which a read error may explain. J is TRBJ2-1 and V is TRBV6-6, with 10 bases fitting TRBD1. This CDR3 has 15 residues. CDR1 is MNHNY and CDR2 is SVGAGI in the germline V gene (reference sequence). The CDR3 protein is CASSSIPSPTGGWVF. The CDR3 DNA sequence: TGTGCCAGCAGTTCGATCCCTTCCCCGACAGGGGGCTGGGTCTTC.

The chain couples TRBV27 to TRBJ2-7; 7 positions match TRBD2. CDR3 length: 14 amino acids. The J segment lost 4 bases and the V segment lost 1 base, leaving 4 bases of the junction unmatched. Germline CDR1 reads MNHEY; CDR2 reads SMNVEV (reference sequence). The CDR3 protein is CASSLCLGGYEQYF. The CDR3, as DNA: TGTGCCAGCAGTTTATGTCTGGGGGGGTACGAGCAGTACTTC.

This chain joins TRBV27 and TRBJ2-3; D remains unclear. V lost 5 bases and J lost 6, with 12 bases in between. Per germline, CDR1 MNHEY and CDR2 SMNVEV (reference sequence). This CDR3 spans 13 amino acids. The CDR3 spells CASSPDAGDTQYF. In DNA form, the CDR3 reads TGTGCCAGCAGTCCCGATGCCGGTGATACGCAGTATTTT.

CDR3 DNA: TGTGCCAGCAGCTTAGTTGGGGAGACCCAGTACTTC. Protein: CASSLVGETQYF. The chain employs TRBV7-3 and TRBJ2-5; no reliable D call. Deletions cut 2 bases from V and 5 bases from J, with 6 bases between. The germline V gene has CDR1 SGHTA and CDR2 FQGTGA. This CDR3 comprises 12 residues.

This chain links TRBV6-7 with TRBJ1-4; TRBD1 is a possible D gene (5 bases). TRBV6-7 belongs to the ORF category, with a function that is uncertain. The ends were cut back, 5 bases at V and 2 bases at J, with 18 bases in the middle. There are 17 residues in the CDR3. The CDR3 bases are TGTGCCAGCAGTCCGAGAAGACTGGAGGGGACTAATGAAAAACTGTTTTTT. It is translated as CASSPRRLEGTNEKLFF.

This chain uses TRBV6-5 with TRBJ1-2; D may be TRBD1 (5 bases). This CDR3 comprises 13 residues. The ends were cut back, 7 bases at V and 4 bases at J, with 13 bases in the middle. Germline CDR1 and CDR2: MNHEY and SVGAGI. Here the CDR3 reads CASTDGTGYGYTF. The DNA for the CDR3 is TGTGCCAGCACCGACGGGACGGGCTATGGCTACACCTTC.

This chain connects TRBV6-5 to TRBJ1-1; D is unresolved. The germline CDR1 and CDR2 sequences are MNHEY and SVGAGI. The ends were cut back, 7 bases at V and 12 bases at J, with 15 bases in the middle. CDR3 length: 11 residues. CDR3 protein: CASTIARVTFF. The CDR3, as DNA: TGTGCCAGCACAATAGCGAGGGTAACTTTCTTT.

The gene calls are TRBV6-5 and TRBJ1-1; D is unresolved. Germline CDR1 MNHEY, CDR2 SVGAGI. The V end lost 6 bases, the J end lost 5 bases, and 19 bases lay between the germline ends. The CDR3 totals 15 residues. The CDR3 reads CASRSDDWAGTEAFF. The DNA of the CDR3 is TGTGCCAGCAGATCAGACGACTGGGCCGGGACTGAAGCTTTCTTT.

V usage is TRBV7-9 and J usage is TRBJ1-6; D is uncertain. The germline V and J ends were trimmed by 8 bases and 5 bases, with 7 bases remaining between them. There are 12 residues in the CDR3. Germline V gene sequence: CDR1 SEHNR, CDR2 FQNEAQ (reference sequence). The CDR3 protein is CASGFNNSPLHF. Written as DNA, the CDR3 is TGTGCCAGCGGGTTCAATAATTCACCCCTCCACTTT. The full variable domain, in which reference TRBV7-9 and TRBJ1-6 provide the parts outside the CDR3, is DTGVSQNPRHKITKRGQNVTFRCDPISEHNRLYWYRQTLGQGPEFLTYFQNEAQLEKSRLLSDRFSAERPKGSFSTLEIQRTEQGDSAMYLCASGFNNSPLHFGNGTRLTVT.

The rearrangement joins TRBV28 to TRBJ1-1; maybe TRBD1 (5 bases). Trimming removed 5 bases from V and 5 bases from J, with 15 bases in between. This CDR3 has 14 residues. The germline V gene has CDR1 MDHEN and CDR2 SYDVKM. The CDR3 region is CASSVLSGRTEAFF. CDR3 sequence (DNA): TGTGCCAGCAGTGTCTTGTCAGGGAGGACTGAAGCTTTCTTT.

By share, this clone counts as hyperexpanded (1% or more). This chain uses TRBV27 with TRBJ1-1; D might be TRBD1 (5 bases). This CDR3 has 13 residues. CDR1 and CDR2 from the germline V gene are MNHEY and SMNVEV (reference sequence). Trimming took 5 bases from V and 4 from J, leaving 11 bases between them. CDR3 amino acids: CASSIGGGTEAFF. The CDR3 region has the DNA TGTGCCAGCAGTATCGGGGGGGGCACTGAAGCTTTCTTT.

The chain has TRBV21-1 and TRBJ2-1; TRBD1 was called by the table and not checked on the DNA. TRBV21-1 is marked as a pseudogene. The CDR3 runs 15 residues. DNA of the CDR3: TGTGCCAGCAGCAAAGGGGGACAGGGTGACAATGAGCAGTTCTTC. This gives the protein CASSKGGQGDNEQFF.

The chain links TRBV11-2 to TRBJ2-3; tentatively, D is TRBD2 (7 bases). This CDR3 region has 15 residues. Germline CDR1 reads SGHAT; CDR2 reads FQNNGV. The V gene lost 5 bases and the J gene lost 4 bases, with 16 bases spanning the gap. The CDR3 sequence: CASSVRGAGPDTQYF. As DNA, the CDR3 is TGTGCCAGCAGCGTCCGGGGGGCCGGCCCAGATACGCAGTATTTT.

The CDR3 here is CAWSVPRLNQPQHF. DNA for the CDR3: TGTGCCTGGAGTGTACCACGCTTAAATCAGCCCCAGCATTTT. This chain uses TRBV30 with TRBJ1-5; no definite D call. V was shortened by 0 bases and J by 4 bases, with 10 bases between the two germline ends. This CDR3 comprises 14 residues. Germline loops: CDR1 GTSNPN, CDR2 SVGIG (reference sequence).

The V gene is TRBV10-3, the J gene TRBJ2-1; D gene uncertain. Germline V gives CDR1 ENHRY, CDR2 SYGVKD. V was shortened by 10 bases and J by 8 bases, with 12 bases between the two germline ends. The CDR3 totals 11 residues. In nucleotides, the CDR3 is TGTGCCACCACAATGTCGGATGAGCAGTTCTTC. Its protein is CATTMSDEQFF.

The J gene is TRBJ1-2, the V gene TRBV6-9; D remains ambiguous. The CDR3 sequence is 17 residues long. The V and J ends lost 5 bases and 2 bases respectively, with 21 bases between them. CDR1 is MNHGY and CDR2 is SVAAGI in the germline V gene. The CDR3 nucleotides read TGTGCCAGCAGTACTCGAGAGCCTTACGGAAAGAACTATGGCTACACCTTC. This codes for CASSTREPYGKNYGYTF.

This sequence joins TRBV5-6 and TRBJ1-1; a possible D gene is TRBD1 (5 bases). Trimming shortened V by 2 bases and J by 4 bases, and 15 bases separated the two germline ends. The V gene's germline CDR1 is SGHDT and CDR2 YYEEEE. The CDR3 has 15 amino acids. CDR3 protein: CASSLEAGRVTEAFF. DNA for the CDR3: TGTGCCAGCAGCTTAGAGGCAGGGAGGGTCACTGAAGCTTTCTTT.

This sequence joins TRBV6-5 and TRBJ1-5; 8 bases are a match to TRBD1. Trimming at V came to 4 bases and at J to 2 bases, leaving 4 bases not matched to a gene. Germline V gene data show CDR1 as MNHEY and CDR2 as SVGAGI. The CDR3 is 15 residues long. The CDR3 DNA reads as TGTGCCAGCAGTTTAGGACAGGGCGGCAATCAGCCCCAGCATTTT. Its translation is CASSLGQGGNQPQHF.

This clone has a single count. The chain links TRBV28 to TRBJ1-3; D is unresolved. Per germline, CDR1 MDHEN and CDR2 SYDVKM. The CDR3 spans 14 residues. Deletions cut 3 bases from V and 0 bases from J, with 6 bases between. The CDR3 region is CASSFIRSGNTIYF. In DNA, the CDR3 is TGTGCCAGCAGTTTCATCCGCTCTGGAAACACCATATATTTT.

The chain employs TRBV6-1 and TRBJ1-1; no definite D call. This CDR3 comprises 11 residues. Trimming pared 7 bases from V and 8 bases from J, leaving 11 bases between. The germline gives CDR1 MNHNS, CDR2 SASEGT. The CDR3 loop is CASNRDLEAFF. The CDR3 bases are TGTGCCAGCAACAGAGACCTAGAAGCTTTCTTT.

This chain links TRBV2 with TRBJ1-5; 8 nucleotides align to TRBD1. V was pared by 6 bases and J by 2 bases, with 6 bases of the junction left unmatched. Germline CDR1 reads SNHLY; CDR2 reads FYNNEI. The CDR3 is made up of 15 amino acids. In nucleotides, the CDR3 is TGTGCCAGCAGAGGAACAGGGGGTGGCAATCAGCCCCAGCATTTT. As protein: CASRGTGGGNQPQHF.

The chain couples TRBV7-7 to TRBJ2-2; D not certain. The V end was cut by 5 bases, the J end by 6 bases, with 10 bases between. Germline assignment: CDR1 SSHAT and CDR2 FNYEAQ (reference sequence). The CDR3 spans 13 residues. For the CDR3, the DNA is TGTGCCAGCAGCCCTACTAATTCCGGGGAGCTGTTTTTT. This codes for CASSPTNSGELFF.

This sequence joins TRBV28 and TRBJ2-7; 8 bases align to TRBD1. CDR1 and CDR2 from the germline V gene are MDHEN and SYDVKM. CDR3 length: 17 amino acids. V trimming: 2 bases; J trimming: 2 bases; junction bases outside the gene matches: 11. The CDR3 reads CASSLHPPDRGPYEQYF. As DNA, the CDR3 is TGTGCCAGCAGTTTACACCCCCCAGACAGGGGACCCTACGAGCAGTACTTC.

V usage is TRBV19 and J usage is TRBJ1-5; D unclear. Trimming pared 4 bases from V and 1 base from J, leaving 8 bases between. Per germline, CDR1 LNHDA and CDR2 SQIVND (reference sequence). The CDR3 runs 14 residues. The CDR3 coding sequence is TGTGCCAGTAGTAAGGCCTTCAGCAATCAGCCCCAGCATTTT. Residues: CASSKAFSNQPQHF.

This chain connects TRBV28 to TRBJ1-5; maybe TRBD1 (5 bases). V lost 3 bases, J lost 0 bases, and 9 bases lay in between. The CDR3 runs to 15 residues. Germline CDR1 and CDR2: MDHEN and SYDVKM. The CDR3 region is CASSFRGSSNQPQHF. CDR3 in DNA: TGTGCCAGCAGTTTTCGGGGCAGTAGCAATCAGCCCCAGCATTTT.